This T cell receptor beta chain was profiled in a study of response to subunit inactivated influenza vaccine. In germline, CDR1 is DFQATT, CDR2 SNEGSKA (reference sequence). This CDR3 has 14 residues. Trimming pared 6 bases from V and 0 bases from J, leaving 14 bases between. General observations from the study: The authors proposed limited new T cell recruitment per seasonal influenza vaccination.

On this clonotype itself: Its matching antigen is unknown.

TCRdb re-derived calls from the RT-PCR reads in MiXCR, one entry per CDR3 protein. The table has about 830,000 distinct CDR3 sequences, 18% seen once. V and J are TRBV20-1 and TRBJ1-1; perhaps TRBD1 as D (6 bases). This sequence was found in a man aged 50-60 years who received an inactivated influenza vaccine. The sample was PBMCs from blood, taken more than 4 days after vaccination. The CDR3, as DNA: TGCAGTGCAAACGAGGGGGGGATGAACACTGAAGCTTTCTTT. Translation gives CSANEGGMNTEAFF.